This T cell receptor (beta chain) was captured in a study of technical replicates of blood from a few donors. V lost 1 base to trimming and J lost 3 bases, with 15 bases between them. The CDR3 has 16 amino acids. Germline values: CDR1 SNHLY, CDR2 FYNNEI. Profiled with immunoSEQ multiplex PCR; TCRdb holds only in-frame clones, not every one. Here the sample spans nearly 80,000 clones, 92% being singletons. The sequenced material came from T cells isolated from PBMCs. This TCR was sampled from a human donor in good health. The genes are TRBV2 and TRBJ1-1; tentatively, D is TRBD1 (6 bases). The CDR3 nucleotides are TGTGCCAGCAGTGAAGGGACAGCCAGTGTTTACACTGAAGCTTTCTTT. Its translation: CASSEGTASVYTEAFF.